This T cell receptor (beta chain) derives from a study of technical replicates of blood from several donors. The CDR3 has 23 residues. J gave up 1 base and V 4 bases, and 19 bases lay outside the gene matches. Germline V gene sequence: CDR1 LGHNA, CDR2 YNFKEQ. Produced via immunoSEQ multiplex PCR; TCRdb's table is partial and in-frame only. Of approximately 75,000 clones listed, 95% to 98% were seen once; the top ten hold about 0.17%. The chain recombines TRBV4-2 with TRBJ2-1; 16 nucleotides match TRBD2. The sequencing input was T cells isolated from PBMCs. This clonotype originated in a human donor in good health. As DNA, the CDR3 is TGTGCCAGCAGCCGACATTTAGGGACTAGCGGGAGGGCCGGAATAGGGTCCTACAATGAGCAGTTCTTC. This gives the protein CASSRHLGTSGRAGIGSYNEQFF.